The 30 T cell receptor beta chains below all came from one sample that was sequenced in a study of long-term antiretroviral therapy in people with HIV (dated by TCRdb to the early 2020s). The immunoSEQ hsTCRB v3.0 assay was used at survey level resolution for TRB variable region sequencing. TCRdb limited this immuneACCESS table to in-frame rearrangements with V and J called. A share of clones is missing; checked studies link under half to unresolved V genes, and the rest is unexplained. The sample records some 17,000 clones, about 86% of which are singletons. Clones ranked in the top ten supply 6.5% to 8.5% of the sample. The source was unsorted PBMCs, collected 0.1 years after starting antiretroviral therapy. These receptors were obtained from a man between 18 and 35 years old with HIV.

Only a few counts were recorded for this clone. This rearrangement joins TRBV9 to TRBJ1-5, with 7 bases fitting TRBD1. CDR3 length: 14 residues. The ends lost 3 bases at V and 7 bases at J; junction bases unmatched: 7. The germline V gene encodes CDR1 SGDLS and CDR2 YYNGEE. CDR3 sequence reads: CASSAQGGRQPQHF. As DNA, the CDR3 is TGTGCCAGCAGCGCCCAGGGGGGGCGGCAGCCCCAGCATTTT.

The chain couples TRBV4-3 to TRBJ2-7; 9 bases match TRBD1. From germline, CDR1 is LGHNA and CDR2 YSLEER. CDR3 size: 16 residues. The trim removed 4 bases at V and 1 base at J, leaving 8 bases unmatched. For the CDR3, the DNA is TGCGCCAGCAGCCTAAACCGGGACAGGGTATCCTACGAGCAGTACTTC. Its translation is CASSLNRDRVSYEQYF.

The CDR3 reads CASSPSPLGGGELFF. For the CDR3, the DNA is TGTGCCAGCAGCCCCTCCCCTCTCGGGGGCGGGGAGCTGTTTTTT. The genes are TRBV7-9 and TRBJ2-2, with D maybe TRBD2 (6 bases). CDR3 length: 15 residues. From germline, CDR1 is SEHNR and CDR2 FQNEAQ (reference sequence). Trimming shortened V by 5 bases and J by 7 bases, and 17 bases separated the two germline ends.

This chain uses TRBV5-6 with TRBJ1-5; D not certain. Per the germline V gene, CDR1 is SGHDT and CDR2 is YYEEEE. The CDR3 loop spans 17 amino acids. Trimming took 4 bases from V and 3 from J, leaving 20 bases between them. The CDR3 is CASSLPPGLLNNQPQHF. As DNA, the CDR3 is TGTGCCAGCAGCCTTCCTCCCGGTTTGTTAAACAATCAGCCCCAGCATTTT.

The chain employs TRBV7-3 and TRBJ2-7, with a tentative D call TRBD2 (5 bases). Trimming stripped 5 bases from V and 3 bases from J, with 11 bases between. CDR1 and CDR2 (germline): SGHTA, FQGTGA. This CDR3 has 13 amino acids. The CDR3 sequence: CASSRDVLYEQYF. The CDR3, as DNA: TGTGCCAGCAGCCGGGATGTCCTCTACGAGCAGTACTTC.

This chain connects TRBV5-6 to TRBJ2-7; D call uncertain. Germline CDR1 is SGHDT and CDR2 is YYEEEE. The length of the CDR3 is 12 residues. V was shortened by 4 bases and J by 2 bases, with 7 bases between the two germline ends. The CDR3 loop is CASSRSPYEQYF. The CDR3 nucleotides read TGTGCCAGCAGCCGAAGTCCCTACGAGCAGTACTTC.

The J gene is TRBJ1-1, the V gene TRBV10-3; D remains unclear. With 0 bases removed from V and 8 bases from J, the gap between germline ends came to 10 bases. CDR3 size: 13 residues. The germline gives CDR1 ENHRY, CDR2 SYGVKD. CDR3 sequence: CAISESMRTEAFF. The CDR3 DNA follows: TGTGCCATCAGTGAGTCGATGAGGACCGAAGCTTTCTTT.

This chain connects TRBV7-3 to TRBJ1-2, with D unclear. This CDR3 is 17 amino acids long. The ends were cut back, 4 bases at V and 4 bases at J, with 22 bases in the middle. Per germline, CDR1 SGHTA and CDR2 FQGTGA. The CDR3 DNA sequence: TGTGCCAGCAGCTCCCAAATTTCCGCCTTCACCCCCTATGGCTACACCTTC. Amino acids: CASSSQISAFTPYGYTF.

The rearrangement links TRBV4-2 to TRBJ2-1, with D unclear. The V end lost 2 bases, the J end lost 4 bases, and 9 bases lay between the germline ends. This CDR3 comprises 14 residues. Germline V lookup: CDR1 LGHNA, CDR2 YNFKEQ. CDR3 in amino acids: CASSQMVGYNEQFF. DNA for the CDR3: TGTGCCAGCAGCCAAATGGTCGGATACAATGAGCAGTTCTTC.

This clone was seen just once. The chain's CDR3 is CASSYQGAGEQYF. CDR3 coding DNA: TGTGCCAGCAGTTACCAGGGGGCGGGCGAGCAGTACTTC. The V gene is TRBV6-6, the J gene TRBJ2-7, with 8 positions matching TRBD1. V lost 2 bases, J lost 6 bases, and 3 bases stayed unmatched. Germline V gives CDR1 MNHNY, CDR2 SVGAGI (reference sequence). The CDR3 runs 13 residues.

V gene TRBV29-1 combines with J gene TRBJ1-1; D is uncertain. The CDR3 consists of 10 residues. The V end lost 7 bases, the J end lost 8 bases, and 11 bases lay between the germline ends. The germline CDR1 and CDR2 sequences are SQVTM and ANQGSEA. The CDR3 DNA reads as TGCAGCGCTGGTGAGCAGGAAGCTTTCTTT. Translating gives CSAGEQEAFF. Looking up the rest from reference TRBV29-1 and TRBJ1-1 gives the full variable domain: SAVISQKPSRDICQRGTSLTIQCQVDSQVTMMFWYRQQPGQSLTLIATANQGSEATYESGFVIDKFPISRPNLTFSTLTVSNMSPEDSSIYLCSAGEQEAFFGQGTRLTVV.

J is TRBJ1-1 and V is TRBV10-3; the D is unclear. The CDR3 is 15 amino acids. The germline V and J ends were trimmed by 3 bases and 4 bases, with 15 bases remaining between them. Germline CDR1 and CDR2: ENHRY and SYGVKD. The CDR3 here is CAISDPDGHTTEAFF. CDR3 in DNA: TGTGCCATCAGTGACCCCGACGGCCACACCACTGAAGCTTTCTTT.

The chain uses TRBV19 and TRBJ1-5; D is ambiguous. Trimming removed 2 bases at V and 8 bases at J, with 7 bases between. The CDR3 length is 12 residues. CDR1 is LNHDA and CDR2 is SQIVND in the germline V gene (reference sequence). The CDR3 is CASSISGEPQHF. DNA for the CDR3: TGTGCCAGTAGTATATCCGGAGAGCCCCAGCATTTT.

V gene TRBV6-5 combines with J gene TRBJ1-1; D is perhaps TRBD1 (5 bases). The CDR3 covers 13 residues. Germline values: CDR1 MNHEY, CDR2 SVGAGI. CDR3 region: CASITGVNTEAFF. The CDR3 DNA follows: TGTGCTTCAATCACGGGGGTTAACACTGAAGCTTTCTTT.

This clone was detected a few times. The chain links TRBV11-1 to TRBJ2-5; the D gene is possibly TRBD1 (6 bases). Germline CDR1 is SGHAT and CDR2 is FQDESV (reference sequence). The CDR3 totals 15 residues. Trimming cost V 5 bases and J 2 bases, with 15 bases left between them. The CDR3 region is CASSLAWGRQETQYF. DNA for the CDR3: TGTGCCAGCAGCCTCGCTTGGGGGCGGCAAGAGACCCAGTACTTC. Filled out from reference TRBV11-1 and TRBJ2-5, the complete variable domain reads EAEVAQSPRYKITEKSQAVAFWCDPISGHATLYWYRQILGQGPELLVQFQDESVVDDSQLPKDRFSAERLKGVDSTLKIQPAELGDSAMYLCASSLAWGRQETQYFGPGTRLLVL.

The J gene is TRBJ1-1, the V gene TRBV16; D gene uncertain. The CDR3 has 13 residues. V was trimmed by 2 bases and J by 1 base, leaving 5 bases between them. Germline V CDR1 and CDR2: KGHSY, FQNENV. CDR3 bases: TGTGCCAGCAGCCAAGTGTCGAACACTGAAGCTTTCTTT. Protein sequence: CASSQVSNTEAFF.

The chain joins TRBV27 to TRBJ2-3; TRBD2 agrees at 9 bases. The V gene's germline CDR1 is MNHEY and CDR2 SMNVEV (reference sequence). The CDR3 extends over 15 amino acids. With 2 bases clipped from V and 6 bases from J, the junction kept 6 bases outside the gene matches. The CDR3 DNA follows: TGTGCCAGCAGTTTACCTAGCGGGGAGCGGGATACGCAGTATTTT. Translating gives CASSLPSGERDTQYF.

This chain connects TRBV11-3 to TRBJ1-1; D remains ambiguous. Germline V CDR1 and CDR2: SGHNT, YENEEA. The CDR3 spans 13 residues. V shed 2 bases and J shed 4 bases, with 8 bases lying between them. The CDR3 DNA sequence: TGTGCCAGCAGCTTATCCTTGGTCACTGAAGCTTTCTTT. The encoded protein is CASSLSLVTEAFF.

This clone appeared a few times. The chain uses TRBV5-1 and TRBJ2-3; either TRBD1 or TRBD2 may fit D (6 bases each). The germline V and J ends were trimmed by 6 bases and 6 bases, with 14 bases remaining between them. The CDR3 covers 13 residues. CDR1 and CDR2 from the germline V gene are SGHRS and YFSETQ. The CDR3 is CASKEGDGDTQYF. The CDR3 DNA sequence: TGCGCCAGCAAGGAGGGGGATGGGGATACGCAGTATTTT.

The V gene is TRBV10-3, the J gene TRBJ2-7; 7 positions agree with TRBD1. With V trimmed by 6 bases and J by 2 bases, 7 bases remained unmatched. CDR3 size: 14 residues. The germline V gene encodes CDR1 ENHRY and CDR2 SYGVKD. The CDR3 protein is CAISAVDRAYEQYF. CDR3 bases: TGTGCCATCAGCGCTGTAGACAGGGCCTACGAGCAGTACTTC.

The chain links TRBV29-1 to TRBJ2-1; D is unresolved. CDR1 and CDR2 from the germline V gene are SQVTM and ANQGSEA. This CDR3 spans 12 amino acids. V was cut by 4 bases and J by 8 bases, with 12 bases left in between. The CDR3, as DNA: TGCAGCGTTGTGCCCGTCTCGGATGAGCAGTTCTTC. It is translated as CSVVPVSDEQFF.

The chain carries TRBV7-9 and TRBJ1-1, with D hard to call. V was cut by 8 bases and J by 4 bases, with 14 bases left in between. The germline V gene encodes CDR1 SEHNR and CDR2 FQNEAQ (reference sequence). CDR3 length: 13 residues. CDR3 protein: CASLLGRTTEAFF. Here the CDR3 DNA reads TGTGCCAGCCTCCTAGGCAGGACCACTGAAGCTTTCTTT.

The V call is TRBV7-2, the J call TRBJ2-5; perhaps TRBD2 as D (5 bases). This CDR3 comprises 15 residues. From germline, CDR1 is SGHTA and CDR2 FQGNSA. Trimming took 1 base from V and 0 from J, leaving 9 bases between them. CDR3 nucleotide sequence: TGTGCCAGCAGCTTAGGGTTCGGGAACCAAGAGACCCAGTACTTC. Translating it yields CASSLGFGNQETQYF.

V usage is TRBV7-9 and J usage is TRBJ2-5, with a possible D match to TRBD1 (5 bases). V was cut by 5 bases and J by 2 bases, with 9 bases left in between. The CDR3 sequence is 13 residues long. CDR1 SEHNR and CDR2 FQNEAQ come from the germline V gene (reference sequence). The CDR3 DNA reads TGTGCCAGCAGCCCGACAGTACAAGAGACCCAGTACTTC. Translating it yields CASSPTVQETQYF.

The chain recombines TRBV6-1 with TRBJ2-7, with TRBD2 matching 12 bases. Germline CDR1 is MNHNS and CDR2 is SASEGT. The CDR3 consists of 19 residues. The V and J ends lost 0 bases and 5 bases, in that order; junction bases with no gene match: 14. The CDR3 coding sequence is TGTGCCAGCAGTGAAGCGGGTTGGCTCGCTAGCGGGAGGGTAGACGAGCAGTACTTC. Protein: CASSEAGWLASGRVDEQYF.

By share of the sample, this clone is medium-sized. CDR3 sequence (DNA): TGTGCCAGCAGCCAATATGGGACAGGGTTGCCGGGAAACACCATATATTTT. Translated, it gives CASSQYGTGLPGNTIYF. The rearrangement uses TRBV7-9 and TRBJ1-3; 9 bases are shared with TRBD1. Germline V gene sequence: CDR1 SEHNR, CDR2 FQNEAQ (reference sequence). The CDR3 runs 17 residues. J lost 4 bases, V lost 5 bases, and 12 bases had no gene match.

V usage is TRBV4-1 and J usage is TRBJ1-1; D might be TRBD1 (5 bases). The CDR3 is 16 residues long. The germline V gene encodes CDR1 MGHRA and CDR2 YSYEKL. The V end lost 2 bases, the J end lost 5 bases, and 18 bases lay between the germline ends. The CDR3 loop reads CASSQRPGTGGTEAFF. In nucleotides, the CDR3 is TGCGCCAGCAGCCAACGTCCCGGGACGGGGGGAACTGAAGCTTTCTTT.

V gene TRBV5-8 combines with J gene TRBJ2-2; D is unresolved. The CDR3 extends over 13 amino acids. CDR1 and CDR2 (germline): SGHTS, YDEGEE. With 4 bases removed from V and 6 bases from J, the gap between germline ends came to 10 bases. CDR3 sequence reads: CASSVTNAGELFF. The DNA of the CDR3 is TGTGCCAGCAGCGTAACTAATGCCGGGGAGCTGTTTTTT.

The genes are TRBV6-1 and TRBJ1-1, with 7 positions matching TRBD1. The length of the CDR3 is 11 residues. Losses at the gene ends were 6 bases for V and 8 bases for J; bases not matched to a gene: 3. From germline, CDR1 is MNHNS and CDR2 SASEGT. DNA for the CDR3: TGTGCCAGCAGGAAGACAGGGGAAGCTTTCTTT. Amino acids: CASRKTGEAFF.

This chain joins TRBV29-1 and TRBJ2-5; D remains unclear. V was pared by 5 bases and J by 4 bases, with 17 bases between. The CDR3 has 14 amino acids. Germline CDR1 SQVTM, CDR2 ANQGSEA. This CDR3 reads CSVSDRVVIETQYF. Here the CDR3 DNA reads TGCAGCGTTTCAGACCGAGTTGTAATAGAGACCCAGTACTTC.